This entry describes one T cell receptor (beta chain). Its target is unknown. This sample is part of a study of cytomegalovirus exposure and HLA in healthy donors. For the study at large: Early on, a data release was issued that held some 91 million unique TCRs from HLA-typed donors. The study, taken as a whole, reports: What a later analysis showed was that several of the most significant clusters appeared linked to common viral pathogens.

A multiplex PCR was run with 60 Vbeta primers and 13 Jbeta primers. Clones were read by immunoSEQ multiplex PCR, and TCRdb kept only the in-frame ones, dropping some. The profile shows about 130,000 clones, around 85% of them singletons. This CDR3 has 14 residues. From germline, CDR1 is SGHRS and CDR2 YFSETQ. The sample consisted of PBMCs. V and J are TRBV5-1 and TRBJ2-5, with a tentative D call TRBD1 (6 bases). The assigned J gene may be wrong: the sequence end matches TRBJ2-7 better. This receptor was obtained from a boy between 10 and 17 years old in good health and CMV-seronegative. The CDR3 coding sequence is TGCGCCAGCAGCTCGACAGGCACCTCCTACGAGCAGTACTTC. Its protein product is CASSSTGTSYEQYF.